This TCR beta chain is from a study of shared clonotypes between healthy human individuals. Overall study results and limits: Roughly 4.6% of naive CD4 clonotypes were common to several donors. Compared with memory subsets, naive subsets generally had larger estimated richness.

The run depth of the assay was deep. The table came from immunoSEQ multiplex PCR; TCRdb's copy has only in-frame clones and leaves some out. The sample lists fewer than 1.8 million clones; 98% were seen once. As concerns this clone: Its antigen is not identified.

V was clipped by 4 bases and J by 6 bases, with 15 bases between them. CDR1 SQVTM and CDR2 ANQGSEA come from the germline V gene. The CDR3 covers 13 residues. CD4+ cells yielded CD45RA+ naive and CD45RA-negative memory subsets. The origin of this receptor is a young man in good health. This chain joins TRBV29-1 and TRBJ1-1; D perhaps matches TRBD1 (6 bases). Material: naive CD4+ T cells sorted from blood. Subset denoted: CD45RA+ positively selected. This CDR3 reads CSVVGQGYSEAFF. The DNA for the CDR3 is TGCAGCGTTGTTGGGCAGGGGTATTCTGAAGCTTTCTTT.